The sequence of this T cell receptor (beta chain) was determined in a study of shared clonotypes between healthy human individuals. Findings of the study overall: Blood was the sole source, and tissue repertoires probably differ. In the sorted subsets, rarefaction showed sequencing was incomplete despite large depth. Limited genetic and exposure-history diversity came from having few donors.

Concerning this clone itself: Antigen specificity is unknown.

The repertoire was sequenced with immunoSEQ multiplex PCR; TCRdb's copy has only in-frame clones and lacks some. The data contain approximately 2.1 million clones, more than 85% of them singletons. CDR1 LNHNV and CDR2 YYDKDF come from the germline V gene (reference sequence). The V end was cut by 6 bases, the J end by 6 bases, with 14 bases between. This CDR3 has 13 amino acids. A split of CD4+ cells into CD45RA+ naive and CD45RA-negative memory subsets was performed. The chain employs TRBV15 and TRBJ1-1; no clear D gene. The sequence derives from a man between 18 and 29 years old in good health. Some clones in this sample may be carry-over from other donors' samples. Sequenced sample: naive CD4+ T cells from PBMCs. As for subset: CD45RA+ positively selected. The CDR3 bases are TGTGCCACCAGGCCCCGAGGTGTTCCTGAAGCTTTCTTT. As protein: CATRPRGVPEAFF.